This is a list of T cell receptor beta chains from one sample in a study of cytotoxic CD8 clonotypes in ibrutinib-treated CLL. Libraries were prepared by immunoSEQ multiplex PCR; TCRdb keeps only in-frame clonotypes and omits some of them. The sample holds about 130,000 clones, over 60% seen once. The sample consisted of PBMCs, taken after 12 months of ibrutinib treatment. The receptors were gathered from a human donor with chronic lymphocytic leukemia. Each CDR3 is given with its conserved first and last residue. D genes are given only for firm matches. The size of a clone is reported for some rows only, either as once, few or many, or as a class for expanded clones.

abundance,d_gene,v_gene,len,j_gene,CDR3aa,CDR3nt
-,-,TRBV5-5,12,TRBJ1-4,CASTSENEKLFF,TGTGCCAGCACTTCTGAAAATGAAAAACTGTTTTTT
-,-,TRBV29-1,11,TRBJ2-1,CSVDGFNEQFF,TGCAGCGTTGACGGTTTCAATGAGCAGTTCTTC
once,-,TRBV5-1,16,TRBJ1-1,CASRYEPSLEHTEAFF,TGCGCCAGCAGGTATGAGCCTTCCCTGGAACACACTGAAGCTTTCTTT
-,-,TRBV19,16,TRBJ1-5,CASSTDSFVGNQPQHF,TGTGCCAGTAGTACAGACAGTTTCGTAGGCAATCAGCCCCAGCATTTT
-,-,TRBV6-1,14,TRBJ2-7,CASSDRGTVYEQYF,TGTGCCAGCAGTGACCGCGGGACAGTTTACGAGCAGTACTTC
-,TRBD2,TRBV5-8,15,TRBJ2-5,CASSLLAGSRETQYF,TGTGCCAGCAGCCTACTAGCGGGAAGCCGAGAGACCCAGTACTTC
once,TRBD1,TRBV2,12,TRBJ2-7,CASRRLGQGSYF,TGTGCCAGCAGGCGCCTCGGACAGGGGTCGTACTTC
-,-,TRBV27,11,TRBJ2-1,CATSLGNEQFF,TGTGCCACCAGTTTGGGCAATGAGCAGTTCTTC
-,-,TRBV7-3,15,TRBJ2-5,CASSLTGGDMETQYF,TGTGCCAGCAGCTTAACGGGGGGAGACATGGAGACCCAGTACTTC
-,-,TRBV27,13,TRBJ2-7,CASSVKVTYEQYF,TGTGCCAGCAGTGTAAAGGTGACCTACGAGCAGTACTTC
-,TRBD1,TRBV11-1,15,TRBJ2-2,CASSEIGTGAGELFF,TGTGCCAGCAGTGAAATTGGGACAGGGGCCGGGGAGCTGTTTTTT
-,-,TRBV5-1,14,TRBJ2-5,CASSLSGSQETQYF,TGCGCCAGCAGCTTGAGTGGGAGCCAAGAGACCCAGTACTTC
few,TRBD1,TRBV28,13,TRBJ2-7,CASGSGQGYEQYF,TGTGCCAGCGGCTCGGGACAGGGTTACGAGCAGTACTTC
few,-,TRBV6-4,13,TRBJ2-1,CASSSNSYNEQFF,TGTGCCAGCAGTAGTAACTCCTACAATGAGCAGTTCTTC
-,TRBD2,TRBV30,16,TRBJ2-1,CAWSVRGGRGYNEQFF,TGTGCCTGGAGTGTAAGGGGCGGGAGGGGCTACAATGAGCAGTTCTTC
-,TRBD2,TRBV9,16,TRBJ2-1,CASSASGLAGHYEQFF,TGTGCCAGCAGCGCGTCGGGACTAGCGGGACATTATGAGCAGTTCTTC
few,-,TRBV19,15,TRBJ2-7,CASSQFVGKTEEQYF,TGTGCCAGTAGTCAGTTTGTGGGCAAAACCGAGGAGCAGTACTTC
-,TRBD2,TRBV9,16,TRBJ2-1,CASSAPASGFSNEQFF,TGTGCCAGCAGCGCCCCAGCTAGCGGTTTCTCCAATGAGCAGTTCTTC
-,-,TRBV5-1,13,TRBJ2-7,CASGGAAVYEQYF,TGCGCCAGCGGAGGGGCAGCGGTCTACGAGCAGTACTTC
-,-,TRBV7-3,15,TRBJ2-1,CASSSPQNAGNEQFF,TGTGCCAGCAGCTCCCCCCAGAACGCCGGGAATGAGCAGTTCTTC
few,TRBD2,TRBV14,15,TRBJ2-7,CASSWGGLAPYEQYF,TGTGCCAGCAGCTGGGGGGGTCTAGCGCCATACGAGCAGTACTTC
-,-,TRBV6-5,13,TRBJ1-1,CASRRHLNTEAFF,TGTGCCAGCAGAAGACATCTGAACACTGAAGCTTTCTTT
once,TRBD2,TRBV2,16,TRBJ2-5,CASSEPWDYKQETQYF,TGTGCCAGCAGTGAGCCCTGGGACTACAAACAAGAGACCCAGTACTTC
few,TRBD1,TRBV6-5,16,TRBJ1-1,CASSYVGQGKGTEAFF,TGTGCCAGCAGTTACGTCGGACAGGGGAAGGGCACTGAAGCTTTCTTT
-,-,TRBV4-3,13,TRBJ2-3,CASSQEDATKQYF,TGCGCCAGCAGCCAAGAGGATGCGACTAAGCAGTATTTT
-,TRBD2,TRBV10-2,13,TRBJ2-3,CASRRLASDTQYF,TGCGCCAGCAGGAGACTAGCGTCTGATACGCAGTATTTT
-,-,TRBV20-1,11,TRBJ2-7,CSAFIVYEQYF,TGCAGTGCTTTTATAGTCTACGAGCAGTACTTC
-,TRBD2,TRBV4-3,17,TRBJ2-7,CASSPVGLAGGFYEQYF,TGCGCCAGCAGTCCGGTCGGACTAGCGGGAGGGTTCTACGAGCAGTACTTC
-,TRBD2,TRBV6-5,15,TRBJ2-5,CASLLAGGRGETQYF,TGTGCCAGCTTACTAGCGGGAGGTCGGGGGGAGACCCAGTACTTC
-,-,TRBV7-8,13,TRBJ2-7,CASSLGNSYEQYF,TGTGCCAGCAGCTTAGGCAACTCCTACGAGCAGTACTTC
-,-,TRBV7-3,14,TRBJ2-2,CASSLRGNTGELFF,TGTGCCAGCAGCTTACGCGGGAACACCGGGGAGCTGTTTTTT
-,-,TRBV28,13,TRBJ2-5,CASSQTDQETQYF,TGTGCCAGCAGCCAGACAGATCAAGAGACCCAGTACTTC
-,TRBD1,TRBV9,13,TRBJ2-7,CASSAGTGYEQYF,TGTGCCAGCAGCGCCGGGACAGGGTACGAGCAGTACTTC
-,TRBD1,TRBV4-2,15,TRBJ2-7,CASSQETGTTYEQYF,TGTGCCAGCAGCCAAGAGACAGGGACGACCTACGAGCAGTACTTC
-,-,TRBV28,13,TRBJ2-5,CASSFWLQETQYF,TGTGCCAGCAGTTTCTGGCTACAAGAGACCCAGTACTTC
once,-,TRBV4-2,16,TRBJ2-1,CASSQDLRPSYNEQFF,TGTGCCAGCAGCCAAGACCTTCGTCCCTCTTACAATGAGCAGTTCTTC
-,-,TRBV9,12,TRBJ1-1,CASSVGQGEAFF,TGTGCCAGCAGCGTAGGGCAGGGAGAAGCTTTCTTT
-,TRBD1,TRBV30,15,TRBJ2-7,CAWSKMDRVNYEQYF,TGTGCCTGGAGTAAAATGGACAGGGTCAACTACGAGCAGTACTTC
-,-,TRBV28,14,TRBJ1-1,CASRGIGGWTEAFF,TGTGCCAGCAGGGGGATCGGCGGGTGGACTGAAGCTTTCTTT
-,TRBD2,TRBV30,14,TRBJ2-1,CAWSVTGGLNEQFF,TGTGCCTGGAGTGTAACGGGAGGGCTCAATGAGCAGTTCTTC
-,TRBD2,TRBV7-7,15,TRBJ2-3,CASSRGLAGTDTQYF,TGTGCCAGCAGCCGGGGACTAGCGGGAACAGATACGCAGTATTTT
-,TRBD1,TRBV29-1,15,TRBJ1-3,CSVEFSGTERDTIYF,TGCAGCGTTGAATTCAGCGGGACAGAAAGGGACACCATATATTTT